Shown below are 19 T cell receptor beta chains from a single sample sequenced in a study of identical twins. Via MiXCR, TCRdb re-called the 5' RACE reads, giving one row per CDR3 protein. Here the sample spans 650,000 to 750,000 distinct CDR3 sequences, approximately 22% being singletons. This sample was also put to use in a study of T cells expressing NK-cell markers.

Sequencing was carried out using PBMCs. The origin of the receptors is a woman younger than 30 in good health.

This chain links TRBV6-1 with TRBJ2-3; D gene ambiguous. Trimming took 5 bases from V and 4 from J, leaving 22 bases between them. The CDR3 is 17 residues long. The germline V gene encodes CDR1 MNHNS and CDR2 SASEGT. The CDR3: CASSRARDAPRADTQYF. In DNA form, the CDR3 reads TGTGCCAGCAGTCGAGCTAGAGACGCTCCACGTGCAGATACGCAGTATTTT.

The chain couples TRBV3-1 to TRBJ2-3; no definite D call. The CDR3 runs 12 residues. Germline V gene sequence: CDR1 LGHDT, CDR2 YNNKEL (reference sequence). Trimming pared 3 bases from V and 2 bases from J, leaving 3 bases between. CDR3 in amino acids: CASSHATDTQYF. The CDR3 nucleotides read TGTGCCAGCAGCCATGCCACAGATACGCAGTATTTT.

A few counts support this clonotype. The gene calls are TRBV20-1 and TRBJ2-2; weak D call: TRBD2 (5 bases). This CDR3 spans 12 amino acids. From germline, CDR1 is DFQATT and CDR2 SNEGSKA (reference sequence). The V and J ends lost 5 bases and 6 bases respectively, with 10 bases between them. CDR3 region: CSAFWRAGELFF. The DNA for the CDR3 is TGCAGTGCTTTTTGGCGGGCCGGGGAGCTGTTTTTT.

The CDR3 loop reads CSAFPGQGNEQFF. The CDR3 DNA sequence: TGCAGTGCTTTTCCGGGACAGGGGAATGAGCAGTTCTTC. The chain is built from TRBV20-1 and TRBJ2-1, with 10 nucleotides matching TRBD1. The junction had 5 bases not matched to a gene; V was cut back by 5 bases and J by 7 bases. CDR3 length: 13 amino acids. CDR1 and CDR2 from the germline V gene are DFQATT and SNEGSKA (reference sequence).

This clonotype was observed a few times. The chain employs TRBV7-8 and TRBJ2-7, with 7 bases identical to TRBD1. V shed 5 bases and J 0 bases; nucleotides not matched to a gene: 7. This CDR3 is 15 amino acids long. Germline CDR1 SGHVS, CDR2 FQNEAQ. CDR3 in DNA: TGTGCCAGCAGCCCAGGGAACAGGGGCTCCTACGAGCAGTACTTC. Amino acids: CASSPGNRGSYEQYF.

The chain uses TRBV6-4 and TRBJ2-1; D uncertain. V was clipped by 3 bases and J by 9 bases, with 15 bases between them. Germline V CDR1 and CDR2: MRHNA, SNTAGT. The length of the CDR3 is 14 residues. The CDR3 reads CASSEIGVPGEQFF. In nucleotides, the CDR3 is TGTGCCAGCAGTGAAATTGGGGTACCCGGTGAGCAGTTCTTC.

In its sample, this clonotype was seen a few times. The chain has TRBV20-1 and TRBJ2-3, with D perhaps TRBD1 or TRBD2 (5 bases each). The germline V gene has CDR1 DFQATT and CDR2 SNEGSKA (reference sequence). Trimming took off 6 bases at V and 0 bases at J, with 13 bases between the two ends. This CDR3 region has 14 residues. CDR3 in DNA: TGCAGTGCCAGGGAGATGATGAGCACAGATACGCAGTATTTT. Its translation is CSAREMMSTDTQYF.

This clonotype was detected a few times. The gene calls are TRBV9 and TRBJ2-7; 10 positions agree with TRBD1. Germline lookup yields CDR1 SGDLS and CDR2 YYNGEE. This CDR3 is built from 15 residues. The trim removed 3 bases at V and 4 bases at J, leaving 7 bases unmatched. The CDR3 DNA reads TGTGCCAGCAGCGGAACCGGGACAGGGGTGTACGAGCAGTACTTC. Translating it yields CASSGTGTGVYEQYF.

This chain links TRBV7-2 with TRBJ2-7, with unresolved D. The CDR3 has 15 residues. The ends were cut back, 6 bases at V and 5 bases at J, with 20 bases in the middle. Germline assignment: CDR1 SGHTA and CDR2 FQGNSA. This chain's CDR3 is CASSILRRLVNEQYF. In DNA form, the CDR3 reads TGTGCCAGCAGTATCCTCCGGCGCCTGGTTAACGAGCAGTACTTC.

V gene TRBV7-9 combines with J gene TRBJ2-7, with D uncertain. V dropped 1 base and J dropped 2 bases, with 12 bases sitting between them. Germline loops: CDR1 SEHNR, CDR2 FQNEAQ (reference sequence). The CDR3 has 15 amino acids. CDR3 loop: CASSLVGRTTYEQYF. In nucleotides, the CDR3 is TGTGCCAGCAGCTTAGTTGGCAGGACGACCTACGAGCAGTACTTC. Together with reference TRBV7-9 and TRBJ2-7, the CDR3 gives the full variable domain: DTGVSQNPRHKITKRGQNVTFRCDPISEHNRLYWYRQTLGQGPEFLTYFQNEAQLEKSRLLSDRFSAERPKGSFSTLEIQRTEQGDSAMYLCASSLVGRTTYEQYFGPGTRLTVT.

This clonotype was detected a few times. The rearrangement uses TRBV27 and TRBJ2-7; no clear D. CDR3 length: 15 residues. With 0 bases removed from V and 4 bases from J, the gap between germline ends came to 13 bases. CDR1 MNHEY and CDR2 SMNVEV come from the germline V gene (reference sequence). CDR3 nucleotide sequence: TGTGCCAGCAGTTTATCCGGGTCGCGAGGTTACGAGCAGTACTTC. This translates into CASSLSGSRGYEQYF.

The chain carries TRBV2 and TRBJ2-3, with D possibly being TRBD1 (6 bases). This CDR3 has 14 amino acids. V lost 4 bases to trimming and J lost 2 bases, with 10 bases between them. Germline-derived CDR1 and CDR2 are SNHLY and FYNNEI. The CDR3 is CASSGQGNTDTQYF. The CDR3 nucleotides are TGTGCCAGCAGTGGGCAGGGGAACACAGATACGCAGTATTTT.

This clonotype has only a few counts. The chain recombines TRBV6-1 with TRBJ2-7; 8 nucleotides align to TRBD1. Trimming at V came to 6 bases and at J to 5 bases, leaving 6 bases not matched to a gene. Germline assignment: CDR1 MNHNS and CDR2 SASEGT. The CDR3 covers 13 residues. This chain's CDR3 is CASSPPGGDEQYF. CDR3 DNA: TGTGCCAGCAGCCCCCCAGGGGGCGACGAGCAGTACTTC.

Comment on this clonotype: One end of the junction varies from germline; a read error may be responsible. This chain uses TRBV6-6 with TRBJ1-1; D remains ambiguous. CDR1 and CDR2 from the germline V gene are MNHNY and SVGAGI (reference sequence). The CDR3 loop spans 11 amino acids. CDR3 loop: CASSYSTGPAF. In DNA, the CDR3 is TGTGCCAGCAGTTACTCCACCGGGCCCGCCTTT.

In its sample, this clonotype was seen a few times. The CDR3 reads CAMGDRGDNEQFF. CDR3 coding DNA: TGTGCCATGGGGGACAGGGGAGACAATGAGCAGTTCTTC. The genes are TRBV6-1 and TRBJ2-1, with TRBD1 identical over 10 bases. The CDR3 is made up of 13 amino acids. Germline CDR1 MNHNS, CDR2 SASEGT. With V trimmed by 10 bases and J by 5 bases, 5 bases remained unmatched.

This clonotype has a handful of counts. This chain joins TRBV20-1 and TRBJ2-1; TRBD2 matches 8 bases. The J segment lost 3 bases and the V segment lost 6 bases, leaving 10 bases of the junction unmatched. This CDR3 is 15 amino acids long. Per germline, CDR1 DFQATT and CDR2 SNEGSKA (reference sequence). The chain's CDR3 is CSAAPLAGLYNEQFF. DNA of the CDR3: TGCAGTGCCGCCCCCCTAGCGGGTCTCTACAATGAGCAGTTCTTC.

This clonotype was recorded at least ten times. The V gene is TRBV2, the J gene TRBJ2-5, with D unclear. From germline, CDR1 is SNHLY and CDR2 FYNNEI. There are 11 residues in the CDR3. V gave up 6 bases and J gave up 5 bases, with 7 bases separating them. The CDR3 loop reads CASRGGETQYF. Written as DNA, the CDR3 is TGTGCCAGCAGGGGTGGGGAGACCCAGTACTTC.

This clonotype came up a few times. The chain employs TRBV12-3 or TRBV12-4 and TRBJ2-1; D is perhaps TRBD2 (7 bases). Trimming pared 5 bases from V and 12 bases from J, leaving 14 bases between. CDR3 length: 12 residues. CDR3 in amino acids: CASSGGAVSQFF. CDR3 DNA sequence: TGTGCCAGCAGTGGGGGGGCGGTATCGCAGTTCTTC.

The rearrangement joins TRBV7-6 to TRBJ2-1, with 13 bases fitting TRBD2. J was trimmed by 4 bases and V by 5 bases; bases with no gene match: 8. The germline CDR1 and CDR2 sequences are SGHVS and FNYEAQ. The CDR3 contains 17 residues. The CDR3 protein is CASSPRTSGSVYNEQFF. CDR3 sequence (DNA): TGTGCCAGCAGCCCCCGGACTAGCGGGAGTGTATACAATGAGCAGTTCTTC.